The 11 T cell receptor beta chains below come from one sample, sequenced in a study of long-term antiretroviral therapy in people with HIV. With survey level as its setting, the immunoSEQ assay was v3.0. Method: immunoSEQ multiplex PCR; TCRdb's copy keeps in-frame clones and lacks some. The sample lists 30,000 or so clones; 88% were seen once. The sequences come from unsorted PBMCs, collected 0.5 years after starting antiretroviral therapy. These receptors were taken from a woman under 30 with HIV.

The CDR3 bases are TGTGCCAGCAGTTCCGGTCAGCCCCAGCATTTT. This sequence encodes CASSSGQPQHF. The gene calls are TRBV28 and TRBJ1-5; no reliable D call. CDR3 length: 11 residues. Germline CDR1 MDHEN, CDR2 SYDVKM. Trimming removed 4 bases from V and 6 bases from J, with 4 bases in between.

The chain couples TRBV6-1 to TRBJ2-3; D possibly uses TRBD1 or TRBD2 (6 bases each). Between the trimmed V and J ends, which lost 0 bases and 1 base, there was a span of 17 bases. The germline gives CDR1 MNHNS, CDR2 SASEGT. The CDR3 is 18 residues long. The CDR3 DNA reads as TGTGCCAGCAGTGAAGCGCTTCGTAGGGGGGTGCGCACAGATACGCAGTATTTT. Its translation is CASSEALRRGVRTDTQYF.

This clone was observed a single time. In DNA, the CDR3 is TGTGCCAGCAGTTTATTAAAGCGGACAGGACAGGGGCCCTACGAGCAGTACTTC. Translated, it gives CASSLLKRTGQGPYEQYF. The rearrangement joins TRBV28 to TRBJ2-7; 9 nucleotides line up with TRBD1. The CDR3 loop spans 18 amino acids. The germline V gene encodes CDR1 MDHEN and CDR2 SYDVKM. The V segment lost 1 base and the J segment 2 bases; nucleotides outside the gene matches: 12.

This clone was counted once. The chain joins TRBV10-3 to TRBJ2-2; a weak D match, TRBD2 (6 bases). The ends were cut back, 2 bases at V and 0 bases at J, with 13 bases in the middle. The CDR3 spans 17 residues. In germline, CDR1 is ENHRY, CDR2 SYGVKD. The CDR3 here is CAISERIAVANTGELFF. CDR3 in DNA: TGTGCCATCAGTGAGAGGATAGCGGTCGCGAACACCGGGGAGCTGTTTTTT.

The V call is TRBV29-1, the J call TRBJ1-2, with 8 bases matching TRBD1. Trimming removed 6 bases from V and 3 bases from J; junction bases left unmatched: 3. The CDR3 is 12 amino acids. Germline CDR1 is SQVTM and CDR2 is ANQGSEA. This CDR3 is CSVPDRDYGYTF. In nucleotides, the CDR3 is TGCAGCGTGCCGGACAGGGACTATGGCTACACCTTC.

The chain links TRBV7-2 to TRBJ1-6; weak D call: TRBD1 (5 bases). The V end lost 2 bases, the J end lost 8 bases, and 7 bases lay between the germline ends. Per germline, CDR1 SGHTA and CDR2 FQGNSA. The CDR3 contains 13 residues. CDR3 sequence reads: CASSLSGDSPLHF. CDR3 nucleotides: TGTGCCAGCAGCTTATCGGGGGATTCACCCCTCCACTTT.

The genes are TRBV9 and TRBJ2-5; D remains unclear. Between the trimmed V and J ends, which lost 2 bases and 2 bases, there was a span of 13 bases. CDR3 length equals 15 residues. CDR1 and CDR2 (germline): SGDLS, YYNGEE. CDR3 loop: CASSVAAGRQETQYF. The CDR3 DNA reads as TGTGCCAGCAGCGTTGCCGCCGGCAGGCAAGAGACCCAGTACTTC.

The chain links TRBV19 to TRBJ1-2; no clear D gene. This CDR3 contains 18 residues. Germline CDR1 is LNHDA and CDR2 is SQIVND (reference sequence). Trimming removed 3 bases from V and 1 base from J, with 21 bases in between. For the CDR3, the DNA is TGTGCCAGTAGTATCGATCCGTCTGACATTATTCATAACTATGGCTACACCTTC. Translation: CASSIDPSDIIHNYGYTF.

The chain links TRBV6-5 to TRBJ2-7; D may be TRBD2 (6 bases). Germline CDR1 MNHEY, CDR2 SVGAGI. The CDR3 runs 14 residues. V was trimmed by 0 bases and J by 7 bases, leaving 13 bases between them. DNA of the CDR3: TGTGCCAGCAGTTACTCGAGGTTAGGAGGGGAGCAGTACTTC. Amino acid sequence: CASSYSRLGGEQYF.

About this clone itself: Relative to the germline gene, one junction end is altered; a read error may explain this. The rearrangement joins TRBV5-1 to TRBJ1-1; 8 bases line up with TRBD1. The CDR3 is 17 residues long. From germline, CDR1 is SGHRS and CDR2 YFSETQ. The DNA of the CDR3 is TGCGCCAGCAGCCCGTGGACAGGGCCCCAGCGGAACACTGAAACTTTCTTT. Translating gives CASSPWTGPQRNTETFF.

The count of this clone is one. CDR3 DNA sequence: TGCGCCAGCAGCGCCGACAGGGGGCAAACCGGGGAGCTGTTTTTT. Amino acid sequence: CASSADRGQTGELFF. The chain has TRBV5-1 and TRBJ2-2, with TRBD1 identical over 10 bases. V dropped 4 bases and J dropped 5; count of bases not matched to a gene: 5. Germline-derived CDR1 and CDR2 are SGHRS and YFSETQ. CDR3 length equals 15 residues.